This T cell receptor beta chain was sequenced for a study of T cell responses to AZD1222 COVID-19 vaccine. Study-level findings and limits: Samples come after the peak T cell response, not at day 14. Elevations in Spike-specific TCR breadth and depth followed administration of two AZD1222 doses. There were mostly white British donors and more females than males, and clonal diversity was possibly underestimated. Targets within unmutated variant regions were reportedly found for nearly half of spike-specific TCRs.

A note on this clone: Antigen: not known.

The CDR3 length is 15 residues. The V end was cut by 1 base, the J end by 0 bases, with 10 bases between. Germline CDR1 reads SGHRS; CDR2 reads YFSETQ. Clones were read by immunoSEQ multiplex PCR, and TCRdb kept only the in-frame ones, dropping some. The profile covers 90,000 to 150,000 clones, with 75% to 95% appearing a single time and around 3.8% taken by the ten largest. The sequence was obtained from an adult who received the MenACWY meningococcal vaccine as a control. This chain links TRBV5-1 with TRBJ1-1; possible D gene TRBD1, 6 bases. This specimen consisted of peripheral blood, obtained 28 days after the second dose of the MenACWY control vaccine. This chain's CDR3 is CASSLQAGVNTEAFF. The CDR3 DNA reads TGCGCCAGCAGCTTGCAGGCAGGGGTGAACACTGAAGCTTTCTTT.